These 15 T cell receptor beta chains originate from one sample sequenced in a study of cytomegalovirus exposure and HLA in healthy donors. Primers: 60 Vbeta forward and 13 Jbeta reverse. Only in-frame clones appear in the TCRdb table, and some are missing; sequencing was by immunoSEQ multiplex PCR. The sample consists of 70,000 to 95,000 clones, more than 70% of them appearing once. Sequenced material: PBMCs. These receptors all stem from a middle-aged man in good health and CMV-seronegative.

This chain joins TRBV4-1 and TRBJ1-5; unclear D gene. Trimming took 0 bases from V and 5 from J, leaving 11 bases between them. From germline, CDR1 is MGHRA and CDR2 YSYEKL. This CDR3 spans 15 amino acids. This chain's CDR3 is CASSQEQSRDQPQHF. In nucleotides, the CDR3 is TGCGCCAGCAGCCAAGAACAGTCTCGCGATCAGCCCCAGCATTTT.

The chain's CDR3 is CASSDSSSWNTGELFF. CDR3 bases: TGTGCCAGCAGTGACTCGTCTAGTTGGAACACCGGGGAGCTGTTTTTT. J is TRBJ2-2 and V is TRBV6-4; D gene unclear. This CDR3 region has 16 residues. V was shortened by 0 bases and J by 1 base, with 9 bases between the two germline ends. Germline V gene sequence: CDR1 MRHNA, CDR2 SNTAGT.

This sequence joins TRBV6-5 and TRBJ1-2, with D possibly matching TRBD1 (5 bases). The germline V and J ends were trimmed by 4 bases and 8 bases, with 14 bases remaining between them. The CDR3 is 13 residues long. The germline V gene encodes CDR1 MNHEY and CDR2 SVGAGI. The CDR3 region is CASSSTGAGGYTF. For the CDR3, the DNA is TGTGCCAGCAGTTCCACCGGGGCGGGAGGCTACACCTTC.

This chain joins TRBV30 and TRBJ2-3; 9 bases match TRBD2. CDR3 size: 13 residues. Germline V gene sequence: CDR1 GTSNPN, CDR2 SVGIG (reference sequence). Losses at the gene ends were 2 bases for V and 6 bases for J; bases not matched to a gene: 3. The CDR3 bases are TGTGCCTGGAGTAGGCGGGAGGGGGATACGCAGTATTTT. It codes for CAWSRREGDTQYF. Variable domain in full (rest from reference TRBV30 and TRBJ2-3): SQTIHQWPATLVQPVGSPLSLECTVEGTSNPNLYWYRQAAGRGLQLLFYSVGIGQISSEVPQNLSASRPQDRQFILSSKKLLLSDSGFYLCAWSRREGDTQYFGPGTRLTVL.

The count of this clone is one. This chain connects TRBV27 to TRBJ1-2; maybe TRBD1 (5 bases). The V end lost 4 bases, the J end lost 0 bases, and 12 bases lay between the germline ends. The CDR3 sequence is 15 residues long. The germline V gene has CDR1 MNHEY and CDR2 SMNVEV (reference sequence). CDR3 residues: CASSYGRGTNYGYTF. Here the CDR3 DNA reads TGTGCCAGCAGTTACGGGAGGGGAACTAACTATGGCTACACCTTC.

The chain carries TRBV30 and TRBJ1-4; no clear D. The germline CDR1 and CDR2 sequences are GTSNPN and SVGIG (reference sequence). The V end lost 3 bases, the J end lost 5 bases, and 13 bases lay between the germline ends. The CDR3 has 14 amino acids. CDR3 loop: CAWSNGIANEKLFF. The CDR3 DNA sequence: TGTGCCTGGAGCAACGGGATCGCGAATGAAAAACTGTTTTTT. Variable domain in full (rest from reference TRBV30 and TRBJ1-4): SQTIHQWPATLVQPVGSPLSLECTVEGTSNPNLYWYRQAAGRGLQLLFYSVGIGQISSEVPQNLSASRPQDRQFILSSKKLLLSDSGFYLCAWSNGIANEKLFFGSGTQLSVL.

The rearrangement links TRBV5-6 to TRBJ1-1; D perhaps matches TRBD1 (6 bases). There are 12 residues in the CDR3. Germline CDR1 and CDR2: SGHDT and YYEEEE. Trimming shortened V by 6 bases and J by 3 bases, and 9 bases separated the two germline ends. The chain's CDR3 is CASTGDHTEAFF. The CDR3 DNA reads as TGTGCCAGCACAGGGGATCACACTGAAGCTTTCTTT.

The chain has TRBV5-1 and TRBJ2-2; 7 nucleotides align to TRBD1. The CDR3 is 15 amino acids. Germline V gene sequence: CDR1 SGHRS, CDR2 YFSETQ. Trimming at V came to 3 bases and at J to 8 bases, leaving 10 bases not matched to a gene. The CDR3 sequence: CASSSTTGPEGELFF. The CDR3 DNA reads as TGCGCCAGCAGCTCTACGACAGGGCCGGAAGGGGAGCTGTTTTTT. The full variable domain, in which reference TRBV5-1 and TRBJ2-2 provide the parts outside the CDR3, is KAGVTQTPRYLIKTRGQQVTLSCSPISGHRSVSWYQQTPGQGLQFLFEYFSETQRNKGNFPGRFSGRQFSNSRSEMNVSTLELGDSALYLCASSSTTGPEGELFFGEGSRLTVL.

This clone was observed a single time. The V and J genes are TRBV29-1 and TRBJ2-6; TRBD1 agrees at 7 bases. Germline V CDR1 and CDR2: SQVTM, ANQGSEA. V lost 1 base to trimming and J lost 3 bases; unmatched junction nucleotides: 6. The CDR3 has 16 amino acids. The CDR3 DNA follows: TGCAGCGTTGAAGCTTTAGACAGGGATGGGGCCAACGTCCTGACTTTC. The encoded protein is CSVEALDRDGANVLTF.

This chain connects TRBV29-1 to TRBJ2-7; tentatively, D is TRBD1 (6 bases). This CDR3 contains 12 residues. Germline CDR1 is SQVTM and CDR2 is ANQGSEA. V was clipped by 0 bases and J by 12 bases, with 15 bases between them. CDR3 sequence: CSVEENLTGRYF. The CDR3 coding sequence is TGCAGCGTTGAAGAAAATCTAACAGGGCGGTACTTC.

This clone was counted only a few times. The genes are TRBV6-4 and TRBJ2-1; 10 bases are a match to TRBD1. Germline CDR1 MRHNA, CDR2 SNTAGT. The V gene end was trimmed by 5 bases and the J gene end by 5 bases; junction bases not matched to a gene: 3. The CDR3 runs to 14 residues. CDR3 loop: CASSPGQGNNEQFF. The DNA for the CDR3 is TGTGCCAGCAGTCCGGGACAGGGGAACAATGAGCAGTTCTTC.

This sequence joins TRBV10-1 and TRBJ2-7; TRBD1 matches at 9 bases. The CDR3 extends over 14 amino acids. Germline CDR1 WNHNN, CDR2 SYGVQD (reference sequence). The V gene end was trimmed by 4 bases and the J gene end by 5 bases; junction bases not matched to a gene: 6. The CDR3 sequence: CASSGDREGDEQYF. For the CDR3, the DNA is TGCGCCAGCAGTGGGGACAGGGAGGGGGACGAGCAGTACTTC.

The chain is built from TRBV5-1 and TRBJ2-7; possibly TRBD2 for D (5 bases). Germline-derived CDR1 and CDR2 are SGHRS and YFSETQ. V was pared by 0 bases and J by 3 bases, with 10 bases between. This CDR3 is 14 amino acids long. The DNA for the CDR3 is TGCGCCAGCAGCTTGGACGAGGGATACTACGAGCAGTACTTC. It yields the protein CASSLDEGYYEQYF.

This chain joins TRBV9 and TRBJ1-5; 8 bases are a match to TRBD1. J lost 1 base, V lost 4 bases, and 4 bases had no gene match. The CDR3 consists of 15 residues. In germline, CDR1 is SGDLS, CDR2 YYNGEE. DNA of the CDR3: TGTGCCAGCAGCCCTACAGGGGGAAGCAATCAGCCCCAGCATTTT. Protein product: CASSPTGGSNQPQHF.

The chain employs TRBV7-9 and TRBJ1-6, with 7 positions matching TRBD1. V shed 6 bases, J shed 8 bases, and the junction held 7 bases outside the gene matches. This CDR3 is built from 14 residues. Germline V gives CDR1 SEHNR, CDR2 FQNEAQ (reference sequence). The CDR3: CASRPGQRDSPLHF. For the CDR3, the DNA is TGTGCCAGCAGGCCGGGACAGAGGGATTCACCCCTCCACTTT.